The 30 T cell receptor beta chains below come from one sample, sequenced in a study of response to subunit inactivated influenza vaccine. From the RT-PCR reads, TCRdb called clonotypes with MiXCR, one entry per CDR3 protein. There are about 780,000 distinct CDR3 sequences in the sample; approximately 18% occur only once, and about a tenth lies in the top ten. The sample in question was PBMCs from blood, obtained roughly 5 days after vaccination. Every receptor here comes from a man aged 45-65 years who received an inactivated influenza vaccine.

The chain employs TRBV20-1 and TRBJ1-5, with TRBD1 matching 9 bases. The V gene end was trimmed by 7 bases and the J gene end by 5 bases; junction bases not matched to a gene: 12. CDR3 size: 15 residues. Per the germline V gene, CDR1 is DFQATT and CDR2 is SNEGSKA (reference sequence). The CDR3 reads CSVPKTGGGDQPQHF. CDR3 sequence (DNA): TGCAGTGTCCCGAAGACAGGGGGTGGGGATCAGCCCCAGCATTTT.

The CDR3 coding sequence is TGTGCCACCAGCAGAGATTGGACGGGAGTTGGAGATACGCAGTATTTT. Translating it yields CATSRDWTGVGDTQYF. V gene TRBV15 combines with J gene TRBJ2-3; possibly TRBD2 for D (6 bases). Trimming removed 0 bases from V and 5 bases from J, with 15 bases in between. CDR1 and CDR2 from the germline V gene are LNHNV and YYDKDF (reference sequence). The CDR3 is 16 residues long.

The rearrangement joins TRBV5-6 to TRBJ2-3; 7 nucleotides align to TRBD2. Trimming removed 4 bases from V and 2 bases from J; junction bases left unmatched: 10. Germline CDR1 reads SGHDT; CDR2 reads YYEEEE. The CDR3 is 16 residues long. This CDR3 reads CASSPQTGRNTDTQYF. In nucleotides, the CDR3 is TGTGCCAGCAGCCCCCAGACCGGGAGGAACACAGATACGCAGTATTTT.

This clonotype was seen a few times. The gene calls are TRBV6-5 and TRBJ2-5; no clear D gene. The V gene's germline CDR1 is MNHEY and CDR2 SVGAGI. The CDR3 runs 13 residues. V was trimmed by 0 bases and J by 4 bases, leaving 6 bases between them. CDR3 residues: CASSYSPRETQYF. For the CDR3, the DNA is TGTGCCAGCAGTTACTCGCCGCGAGAGACCCAGTACTTC.

V gene TRBV5-8 combines with J gene TRBJ2-3; tentatively, D is TRBD1 or TRBD2 (5 bases each). Trimming removed 4 bases from V and 5 bases from J, with 14 bases in between. The CDR3 loop spans 14 amino acids. Germline V gene sequence: CDR1 SGHTS, CDR2 YDEGEE. CDR3 sequence reads: CASSPGRSGDTQYF. The CDR3 coding sequence is TGTGCCAGCAGCCCGGGACGTTCGGGAGATACGCAGTATTTT.

The chain combines TRBV4-3 with TRBJ2-2, with unresolved D. This CDR3 is 15 amino acids long. Germline assignment: CDR1 LGHNA and CDR2 YSLEER. Trimming took 0 bases from V and 7 from J, leaving 12 bases between them. The CDR3, as DNA: TGCGCCAGCAGCCAAGATGGAAGGAGAGGCGGGGAGCTGTTTTTT. This codes for CASSQDGRRGGELFF.

In this sample, this clonotype turned up a few times. The genes are TRBV9 and TRBJ2-2; D gene uncertain. V lost 4 bases and J 3 bases, leaving 7 bases between the germline ends. The germline CDR1 and CDR2 sequences are SGDLS and YYNGEE. The CDR3 sequence is 13 residues long. CDR3 sequence reads: CASSTRHTGELFF. In nucleotides, the CDR3 is TGTGCCAGCAGCACCCGGCACACCGGGGAGCTGTTTTTT.

The chain has TRBV7-2 and TRBJ2-7, with D uncertain. Germline lookup yields CDR1 SGHTA and CDR2 FQGNSA. Trimming pared 5 bases from V and 0 bases from J, leaving 14 bases between. The CDR3 loop spans 15 amino acids. CDR3 nucleotide sequence: TGTGCCAGCAGCCCCAGCGTTAGGTCCTCCTACGAGCAGTACTTC. Translation: CASSPSVRSSYEQYF.

The chain combines TRBV20-1 with TRBJ2-1; 8 bases map to TRBD2. The trim removed 0 bases at V and 6 bases at J, leaving 10 bases unmatched. The CDR3 consists of 16 residues. Germline CDR1 is DFQATT and CDR2 is SNEGSKA (reference sequence). The CDR3 protein is CSARDSGARFRNEQFF. In DNA, the CDR3 is TGCAGTGCTAGAGATAGCGGGGCTAGATTTCGCAATGAGCAGTTCTTC.

This clonotype showed up just a few times. The chain couples TRBV20-1 to TRBJ1-5; the D gene is possibly TRBD1 (6 bases). Germline V gene lookup returns CDR1 DFQATT and CDR2 SNEGSKA (reference sequence). V was clipped by 1 base and J by 3 bases, with 10 bases between them. This CDR3 comprises 14 residues. The CDR3 region is CSARGQDFNQPQHF. The CDR3 DNA follows: TGCAGTGCTAGAGGACAGGACTTCAATCAGCCCCAGCATTTT.

Ten or more counts support this clonotype. The chain recombines TRBV7-9 with TRBJ1-3; 7 bases match TRBD1. The germline gives CDR1 SEHNR, CDR2 FQNEAQ (reference sequence). This CDR3 spans 15 amino acids. Losses at the gene ends were 2 bases for V and 1 base for J; bases not matched to a gene: 2. The CDR3 DNA sequence: TGTGCCAGCAGCTTAACGACAGGGTCTGGAAACACCATATATTTT. Its translation: CASSLTTGSGNTIYF.

This clonotype has a handful of counts. CDR3 amino acids: CASSQEREKLFF. CDR3 sequence (DNA): TGTGCCAGCAGCCAAGAGCGTGAAAAACTGTTTTTT. The chain uses TRBV4-2 and TRBJ1-4; the D is unclear. There are 12 residues in the CDR3. V was trimmed by 0 bases and J by 7 bases, leaving 3 bases between them. Germline values: CDR1 LGHNA, CDR2 YNFKEQ.

This clonotype has just a few counts. This chain links TRBV20-1 with TRBJ1-4; tentatively, D is TRBD1 (5 bases). The CDR3 loop spans 15 amino acids. V was clipped by 0 bases and J by 5 bases, with 13 bases between them. Germline V gene lookup returns CDR1 DFQATT and CDR2 SNEGSKA (reference sequence). CDR3 bases: TGCAGTGCTAGAGATTCCGGGGCCTCAAATGAAAAACTGTTTTTT. It codes for CSARDSGASNEKLFF.

This clonotype came up a few times. The CDR3 nucleotides read TGTGCCAGCAGTCCTATTATGTGGTCGGGGTTGTACGAGCAGTACTTC. Translated, it gives CASSPIMWSGLYEQYF. The rearrangement links TRBV27 to TRBJ2-7; D may be TRBD2 (5 bases). The CDR3 is 16 amino acids. Trimming shortened V by 5 bases and J by 4 bases, and 21 bases separated the two germline ends. CDR1 MNHEY and CDR2 SMNVEV come from the germline V gene (reference sequence).

CDR3 amino acids: CAINRDSYYEQYF. CDR3 in DNA: TGTGCCATCAATCGGGACAGTTACTACGAGCAGTACTTC. V and J are TRBV10-3 and TRBJ2-7; 7 bases map to TRBD1. J was trimmed by 3 bases and V by 7 bases; bases with no gene match: 6. The germline V gene encodes CDR1 ENHRY and CDR2 SYGVKD. There are 13 residues in the CDR3.

This clonotype was seen at least ten times. V and J are TRBV5-1 and TRBJ2-3; the D gene is possibly TRBD1 (6 bases). The CDR3 sequence is 15 residues long. Germline V gene data show CDR1 as SGHRS and CDR2 as YFSETQ. V dropped 0 bases and J dropped 2 bases, with 10 bases sitting between them. CDR3: CASSLEQGHTDTQYF. CDR3 DNA sequence: TGCGCCAGCAGCTTGGAACAGGGCCACACAGATACGCAGTATTTT.

The gene calls are TRBV6-1 and TRBJ2-7; 10 bases are shared with TRBD2. The CDR3 is 16 residues long. The ends lost 5 bases at V and 2 bases at J; junction bases unmatched: 9. Germline CDR1 is MNHNS and CDR2 is SASEGT. CDR3 residues: CASSPSASGGTYEQYF. DNA of the CDR3: TGTGCCAGCAGTCCTTCGGCTAGCGGGGGTACCTACGAGCAGTACTTC.

Only a few counts were recorded for this clonotype. CDR3 in DNA: TGCAGTGCTAGACCCCTAGGGGCCTCCTACGAGCAGTACTTC. Translating it yields CSARPLGASYEQYF. This chain connects TRBV20-1 to TRBJ2-7; weak D call: TRBD1 (5 bases). V gave up 2 bases and J gave up 0 bases, with 11 bases separating them. Germline CDR1 is DFQATT and CDR2 is SNEGSKA (reference sequence). The CDR3 spans 14 residues.

This chain uses TRBV18 with TRBJ1-5, with D uncertain. The germline gives CDR1 KGHSH, CDR2 LQKENI. This CDR3 spans 13 amino acids. V lost 3 bases to trimming and J lost 8 bases, with 11 bases between them. The CDR3 reads CASSPLSREPQHF. In DNA, the CDR3 is TGTGCCAGCTCACCCTTATCAAGGGAGCCCCAGCATTTT.

This clonotype was seen a handful of times. V is TRBV30 and J is TRBJ2-1; no reliable D call. V lost 0 bases, J lost 1 base, and 10 bases lay in between. The CDR3 covers 15 residues. CDR1 is GTSNPN, CDR2 SVGIG, per germline (reference sequence). The CDR3 coding sequence is TGTGCCTGGAGTGTGTGGGGTAGATCCTACAATGAGCAGTTCTTC. This gives the protein CAWSVWGRSYNEQFF.

The rearrangement uses TRBV10-3 and TRBJ1-1; D not certain. The CDR3 covers 15 residues. V lost 0 bases and J lost 1, with 9 bases in between. CDR1 and CDR2 (germline): ENHRY, SYGVKD. The CDR3 region is CAISESPRSNTEAFF. DNA for the CDR3: TGTGCCATCAGTGAGTCCCCCAGGTCGAACACTGAAGCTTTCTTT.

This clonotype was observed at least ten times. The V gene is TRBV20-1, the J gene TRBJ1-2; D remains unclear. V lost 3 bases and J lost 4, with 9 bases in between. The CDR3 spans 12 residues. Germline CDR1 DFQATT, CDR2 SNEGSKA (reference sequence). The CDR3 region is CSASPRGYGYTF. Written as DNA, the CDR3 is TGCAGTGCTAGTCCGCGGGGCTATGGCTACACCTTC.

This clonotype occurred a few times. CDR3 nucleotide sequence: TGCGCCAGCAGCCAGTGGATTCTCTACGAGCAGTACTTC. This sequence encodes CASSQWILYEQYF. The rearrangement uses TRBV4-1 and TRBJ2-7; D ambiguous. The CDR3 covers 13 residues. The germline gives CDR1 MGHRA, CDR2 YSYEKL. Trimming took 3 bases from V and 3 from J, leaving 9 bases between them.

The count of this clonotype is one. The V call is TRBV4-1, the J call TRBJ1-1; weak D call: TRBD1 (6 bases). CDR3 length: 17 amino acids. CDR1 is MGHRA and CDR2 is YSYEKL in the germline V gene. V lost 1 base to trimming and J lost 0 bases, with 15 bases between them. The DNA for the CDR3 is TGCGCCAGCAGCCAAGCGGGACATTGGCCCCTGAACACTGAAGCTTTCTTT. Encoded protein: CASSQAGHWPLNTEAFF.

The chain is built from TRBV14 and TRBJ2-1; D uncertain. CDR1 is SGHDN and CDR2 is FVKESK in the germline V gene. The CDR3 contains 13 residues. V shed 4 bases and J shed 9 bases, with 13 bases lying between them. For the CDR3, the DNA is TGTGCCAGCAGCCGCCCCCACTCAATTGAGCAGTTCTTC. This translates into CASSRPHSIEQFF.

This clonotype was picked up a small number of times. V gene TRBV2 combines with J gene TRBJ2-4; D ambiguous. This CDR3 is 16 amino acids long. Trimming left V 1 base short and J 0 bases short, with 10 bases between. Germline assignment: CDR1 SNHLY and CDR2 FYNNEI. CDR3 sequence reads: CASSEGDTLAKNIQYF. Here the CDR3 DNA reads TGTGCCAGCAGTGAAGGTGACACTTTAGCCAAAAACATTCAGTACTTC.

The CDR3 nucleotides read TGTGCCAGCAGCTTACGGCCACTGGAGACCCAGTACTTC. Protein product: CASSLRPLETQYF. The chain recombines TRBV11-2 with TRBJ2-5; D gene unclear. The CDR3 consists of 13 residues. Trimming left V 2 bases short and J 5 bases short, with 9 bases between. Per germline, CDR1 SGHAT and CDR2 FQNNGV.

This clonotype has just a few counts. This chain links TRBV30 with TRBJ2-7; no clear D gene. The CDR3 has 15 residues. Germline V lookup: CDR1 GTSNPN, CDR2 SVGIG (reference sequence). Trimming removed 0 bases from V and 2 bases from J, with 14 bases in between. The CDR3 reads CAWSVTAAQPYEQYF. CDR3 DNA: TGTGCCTGGAGTGTAACGGCAGCCCAACCCTACGAGCAGTACTTC.

This clonotype was seen more than once but under ten times. CDR3 bases: TGCAGTGCTAGGCGCAGGGACGTTCATCGCTCTGGGGCCAACGTCCTGACTTTC. This codes for CSARRRDVHRSGANVLTF. The V call is TRBV20-1, the J call TRBJ2-6; D tentatively fits TRBD1 or TRBD2 (5 bases each). Between the trimmed V and J ends, which lost 3 bases and 0 bases, there was a span of 18 bases. CDR1 and CDR2 (germline): DFQATT, SNEGSKA (reference sequence). The CDR3 runs 18 residues.

This clonotype came up a few times. The rearrangement links TRBV4-3 to TRBJ1-5; D unclear. Germline assignment: CDR1 LGHNA and CDR2 YSLEER. The length of the CDR3 is 15 residues. V was trimmed by 0 bases and J by 5 bases, leaving 11 bases between them. The CDR3: CASSQDRVSYQPQHF. The DNA for the CDR3 is TGCGCCAGCAGCCAAGATCGTGTGTCATATCAGCCCCAGCATTTT.